Listed here are 10 T cell receptor beta chains from one sample, sequenced in a study of OX40 agonist ivuxolimab in advanced cancers. TCRdb's copy holds only in-frame clones and misses some; the assay was immunoSEQ multiplex PCR. The sample yields about 72,000 clones, over 70% seen once. The starting material was CD4+ or CD8+ T cells sorted from blood, obtained in a trial of the OX40 agonist ivuxolimab. These receptors were collected from an adult with an advanced solid tumor such as melanoma, head and neck, liver or kidney cancer.

This clone was picked up one time. This rearrangement joins TRBV4-1 to TRBJ2-5; no definite D call. The CDR3 is 14 residues long. The germline V gene has CDR1 MGHRA and CDR2 YSYEKL. The V end lost 0 bases, the J end lost 5 bases, and 10 bases lay between the germline ends. CDR3 in DNA: TGCGCCAGCAGCCAAGACCAACGTCGGGAGACCCAGTACTTC. Its protein product is CASSQDQRRETQYF.

This rearrangement joins TRBV4-2 to TRBJ2-7, with a weak D call TRBD2 (7 bases). The CDR3 has 16 residues. Germline-derived CDR1 and CDR2 are LGHNA and YNFKEQ. The V gene lost 0 bases and the J gene lost 2 bases, with 14 bases spanning the gap. CDR3 amino acids: CASSQDWGGGAYEQYF. The CDR3 nucleotides read TGTGCCAGCAGCCAAGATTGGGGAGGGGGGGCCTACGAGCAGTACTTC.

The chain links TRBV5-1 to TRBJ2-1; 7 nucleotides line up with TRBD2. The CDR3 contains 13 residues. Germline V CDR1 and CDR2: SGHRS, YFSETQ. The V gene end was trimmed by 4 bases and the J gene end by 8 bases; junction bases not matched to a gene: 6. The CDR3 sequence: CASSPRGGDEQFF. The CDR3 DNA is TGCGCCAGCAGCCCGCGCGGGGGAGATGAGCAGTTCTTC.

This clone showed up just a few times. The chain recombines TRBV9 with TRBJ1-6, with D unclear. Germline loops: CDR1 SGDLS, CDR2 YYNGEE. Trimming took off 1 base at V and 9 bases at J, with 11 bases between the two ends. The CDR3 has 14 amino acids. The CDR3 sequence: CASSVRIGPSPLHF. The CDR3 region has the DNA TGTGCCAGCAGCGTACGCATTGGGCCTTCACCCCTCCACTTT. Full variable domain (missing parts from reference TRBV9 and TRBJ1-6): DSGVTQTPKHLITATGQRVTLRCSPRSGDLSVYWYQQSLDQGLQFLIQYYNGEERAKGNILERFSAQQFPDLHSELNLSSLELGDSALYFCASSVRIGPSPLHFGNGTRLTVT.

The chain has TRBV10-3 and TRBJ2-3, with TRBD2 matching over 8 bases. Germline lookup yields CDR1 ENHRY and CDR2 SYGVKD. This CDR3 spans 12 amino acids. The V gene end was trimmed by 10 bases and the J gene end by 4 bases; junction bases not matched to a gene: 4. The CDR3 spells CASGTSPDTQYF. In DNA, the CDR3 is TGTGCCAGCGGGACTAGTCCAGATACGCAGTATTTT.

The genes are TRBV6-5 and TRBJ1-2; 9 bases match TRBD1. The CDR3 is made up of 13 amino acids. Per the germline V gene, CDR1 is MNHEY and CDR2 is SVGAGI. With 6 bases clipped from V and 5 bases from J, the junction kept 4 bases outside the gene matches. Written as DNA, the CDR3 is TGTGCCAGCAGGCGGACAGGGGTTTATGGCTACACCTTC. Translated, it gives CASRRTGVYGYTF.

The chain is built from TRBV7-9 and TRBJ2-7; no clear D gene. V was trimmed by 2 bases and J by 0 bases, leaving 11 bases between them. The germline CDR1 and CDR2 sequences are SEHNR and FQNEAQ (reference sequence). The CDR3 spans 15 residues. This CDR3 is CASSLYSSASYEQYF. CDR3 coding DNA: TGTGCCAGCAGCTTATATAGCTCAGCCTCCTACGAGCAGTACTTC. Combining the CDR3 with reference TRBV7-9 and TRBJ2-7 gives the whole variable domain DTGVSQNPRHKITKRGQNVTFRCDPISEHNRLYWYRQTLGQGPEFLTYFQNEAQLEKSRLLSDRFSAERPKGSFSTLEIQRTEQGDSAMYLCASSLYSSASYEQYFGPGTRLTVT.

The J gene is TRBJ2-3, the V gene TRBV27; D not resolved. Trimming stripped 6 bases from V and 4 bases from J, with 14 bases between. CDR1 and CDR2 (germline): MNHEY, SMNVEV (reference sequence). CDR3 length equals 14 residues. Here the CDR3 DNA reads TGTGCCAGCAGCCCCCTGGGCTTGGCAGATACGCAGTATTTT. Translated, it gives CASSPLGLADTQYF.

The chain combines TRBV6-1 with TRBJ2-7; 9 positions agree with TRBD2. Per the germline V gene, CDR1 is MNHNS and CDR2 is SASEGT. The V gene end was trimmed by 3 bases and the J gene end by 7 bases; junction bases not matched to a gene: 10. The CDR3 sequence is 15 residues long. The CDR3 sequence: CASSDQPSGRSEQYF. In DNA form, the CDR3 reads TGTGCCAGCAGTGATCAGCCGAGCGGGAGGAGTGAGCAGTACTTC.

The rearrangement links TRBV5-6 to TRBJ2-3; 11 nucleotides agree with TRBD2. The V gene end was trimmed by 4 bases and the J gene end by 2 bases; junction bases not matched to a gene: 9. CDR3 length: 17 residues. Germline CDR1 reads SGHDT; CDR2 reads YYEEEE. CDR3 DNA sequence: TGTGCCAGCAGCGTGATGCTAGCGGGGGGTCTCACAGATACGCAGTATTTT. This gives the protein CASSVMLAGGLTDTQYF.